A selection of T cell receptor beta chains follows, all from one sample in a study of blood T cell repertoires in COVID-19. Sequenced by immunoSEQ multiplex PCR; TCRdb stores in-frame clones only, minus some. The sample holds roughly 160,000 clones, around 87% seen once. Sequencing used peripheral blood. The receptors originated from a woman older than 75 with COVID-19, enrolled during active disease. The CDR3 runs from the conserved cysteine through the conserved F or W. D genes are given only for firm matches. A row's size may be missing; if present it is once, few, many or a size class.

abundance	v_gene	j_gene	d_gene	len	CDR3aa	CDR3nt
NA	TRBV28	TRBJ2-7	NA	12	CASQTATYEQYF	TGTGCCAGCCAGACAGCGACCTACGAGCAGTACTTC
NA	TRBV28	TRBJ1-2	NA	10	CASRRDGYTF	TGTGCCAGCAGGCGGGATGGCTACACCTTC
NA	TRBV5-8	TRBJ2-1	NA	15	CASEAGLRSYNEQFF	TGTGCCAGCGAAGCGGGCCTACGCTCCTACAATGAGCAGTTCTTC
NA	TRBV24-1	TRBJ2-1	NA	15	CATSDAGLPSSEQFF	TGTGCCACCAGTGATGCGGGTCTCCCCTCAAGTGAGCAGTTCTTC
few	TRBV20-1	TRBJ2-3	TRBD2	14	CSASLYLAGDTQYF	TGCAGTGCTAGTCTATACTTAGCGGGAGATACGCAGTATTTT
NA	TRBV28	TRBJ1-1	TRBD1	17	CASNFRDRGMGSTEAFF	TGTGCCAGCAATTTCCGGGACAGGGGCATGGGTAGCACTGAAGCTTTCTTT
NA	TRBV19	TRBJ2-7	TRBD2	15	CASSLLLAGSYEQYF	TGTGCCAGTAGTCTACTACTAGCGGGCTCCTACGAGCAGTACTTC
NA	TRBV18	TRBJ2-1	NA	14	CASSISPQGNEQFF	TGTGCCAGCTCAATTTCGCCTCAGGGGAATGAGCAGTTCTTC
few	TRBV19	TRBJ1-6	TRBD1	16	CASSDPGQGARSPLHF	TGTGCCAGTAGTGATCCGGGACAGGGGGCAAGGTCACCCCTCCACTTT
NA	TRBV20-1	TRBJ2-7	TRBD2	15	CSASLAASGSYEQYF	TGCAGTGCTAGTTTAGCGGCTAGCGGGTCCTACGAGCAGTACTTC
NA	TRBV28	TRBJ2-1	TRBD2	15	CASSLGREGYNEQFF	TGTGCCAGCAGTTTAGGGCGGGAGGGCTACAATGAGCAGTTCTTC
NA	TRBV11-3	TRBJ2-1	TRBD2	15	CASSRSVAGVYEQFF	TGTGCCAGCAGTCGCTCGGTAGCGGGAGTGTATGAGCAGTTCTTC
NA	TRBV2	TRBJ1-2	NA	13	CASSEQGNYGYTF	TGTGCCAGCAGTGAACAGGGGAACTATGGCTACACCTTC
NA	TRBV6-2/TRBV6-3	TRBJ1-1	NA	14	CASSFSRQSAEAFF	TGTGCCAGCAGTTTCTCACGGCAAAGCGCTGAAGCTTTCTTT
NA	TRBV10-3	TRBJ2-7	TRBD2	13	CASTGTSLGEQYF	TGTGCCTCGACCGGGACTAGCCTGGGCGAGCAGTACTTC
once	TRBV14	TRBJ1-6	NA	14	CASSQESVLSPLHF	TGTGCCAGCAGCCAAGAAAGCGTGCTCTCACCCCTCCACTTT
NA	TRBV5-1	TRBJ2-7	TRBD1	15	CASSTPTGGLEEQYF	TGCGCCAGCAGCACCCCGACAGGGGGTCTCGAGGAGCAGTACTTC
few	TRBV6-5	TRBJ1-1	NA	11	CASSRDTEAFF	TGTGCCAGCAGCCGGGACACTGAAGCTTTCTTT
NA	TRBV5-1	TRBJ2-7	TRBD1	13	CASRRTGGHEQYF	TGCGCCAGCAGGAGGACAGGCGGCCACGAGCAGTACTTC
NA	TRBV5-1	TRBJ2-3	NA	13	CASSRGFTDTQYF	TGCGCCAGCAGCCGGGGATTCACAGATACGCAGTATTTT
NA	TRBV28	TRBJ1-1	NA	15	CASSLLGEGGTEAFF	TGTGCCAGCAGTTTATTGGGCGAAGGGGGCACTGAAGCTTTCTTT
NA	TRBV10-3	TRBJ2-1	TRBD2	14	CAIRSGSTGGEQFF	TGTGCCATCAGGAGTGGCAGTACGGGAGGTGAGCAGTTCTTC
NA	TRBV7-2	TRBJ2-7	TRBD1	14	CASSRDRVKGEQYF	TGTGCCAGCAGCCGGGACAGGGTGAAGGGCGAGCAGTACTTC